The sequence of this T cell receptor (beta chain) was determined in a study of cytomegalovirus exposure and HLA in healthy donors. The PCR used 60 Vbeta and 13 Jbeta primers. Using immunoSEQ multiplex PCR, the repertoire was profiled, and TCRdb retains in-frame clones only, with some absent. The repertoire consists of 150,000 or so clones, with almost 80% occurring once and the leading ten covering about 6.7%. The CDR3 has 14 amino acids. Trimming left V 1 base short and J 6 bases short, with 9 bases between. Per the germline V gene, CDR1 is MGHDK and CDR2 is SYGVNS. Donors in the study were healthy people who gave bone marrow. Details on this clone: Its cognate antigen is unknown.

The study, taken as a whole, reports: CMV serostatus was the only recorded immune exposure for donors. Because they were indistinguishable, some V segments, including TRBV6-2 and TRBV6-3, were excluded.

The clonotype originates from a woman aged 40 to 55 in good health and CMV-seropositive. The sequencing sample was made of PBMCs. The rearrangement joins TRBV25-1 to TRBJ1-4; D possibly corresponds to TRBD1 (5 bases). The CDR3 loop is CASSELRDDEKLFF. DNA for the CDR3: TGTGCCAGCAGTGAATTGCGGGACGATGAAAAACTGTTTTTT.